This TCR beta chain derives from a study of shared clonotypes between healthy human individuals. As concerns this clone: Its cognate antigen is unknown.

Method: immunoSEQ multiplex PCR; TCRdb's copy keeps in-frame clones and lacks some. The sample lists 2,100,000 or so clones, approximately 95% seen once, with approximately 0.13% in the top ten. Germline V CDR1 and CDR2: SGHNT, YYREEE (reference sequence). V shed 0 bases and J shed 0 bases, with 10 bases lying between them. The CDR3 contains 15 residues. Study conclusions and caveats: Generally, estimated richness proved larger in naive subsets than it did in memory subsets. It was observed that roughly 5.4% of naive CD4 clonotypes were shared across a handful of donors.

J is TRBJ2-7 and V is TRBV5-4, with D possibly being TRBD1 or TRBD2 (6 bases each). Sequences were obtained from naive CD4+ T cells sorted from blood. As for subset: CD45RA+ positively selected. The source is a man between 18 and 29 years old in good health. Here the CDR3 reads CASSLGQEGSYEQYF. The CDR3 nucleotides read TGTGCCAGCAGCTTGGGACAGGAGGGCTCCTACGAGCAGTACTTC.